Below, 5 T cell receptor beta chains from the same sample are listed, as sequenced in a study of blood T cell repertoires in COVID-19. Sequencing used immunoSEQ multiplex PCR; TCRdb keeps in-frame clones, though not all of them. The sample yields about 240,000 clones, around four fifths seen once. Sequenced: peripheral blood. The receptors were sampled from a woman aged 55-75 years with active or convalescent COVID-19.

This rearrangement joins TRBV30 to TRBJ1-6; perhaps TRBD1 as D (6 bases). The CDR3 totals 14 residues. Germline V gene lookup returns CDR1 GTSNPN and CDR2 SVGIG (reference sequence). V was trimmed by 2 bases and J by 13 bases, leaving 18 bases between them. This CDR3 reads CAWSRGTHRNPLHF. The CDR3 nucleotides are TGTGCCTGGAGTAGGGGGACCCATCGGAATCCCCTCCACTTT.

The genes are TRBV6-5 and TRBJ1-6, with 9 bases fitting TRBD1. Germline V CDR1 and CDR2: MNHEY, SVGAGI. This CDR3 is built from 15 residues. Germline trimming cut 6 bases from V and 11 bases from J; bases unmatched to any gene: 11. The CDR3 is CASRSDGTGRTPLHF. CDR3 nucleotides: TGTGCCAGCAGGTCCGATGGGACAGGGCGGACACCCCTCCACTTT.

The V call is TRBV6-1, the J call TRBJ1-2; D unresolved. Trimming removed 1 base at V and 8 bases at J, with 14 bases between. Per germline, CDR1 MNHNS and CDR2 SASEGT. This CDR3 spans 14 amino acids. The CDR3 here is CASSEGAGWEGYTF. In DNA form, the CDR3 reads TGTGCCAGCAGTGAAGGGGCAGGCTGGGAGGGCTACACCTTC.

This chain links TRBV3-1 (or the pseudogene TRBV3-2) with TRBJ1-2; D perhaps matches TRBD1 (5 bases). Germline V gives CDR1 LGHDT, CDR2 YNNKEL (reference sequence). Trimming stripped 10 bases from V and 5 bases from J, with 17 bases between. This CDR3 has 13 amino acids. CDR3 nucleotides: TGTGCCACGGGGCGGGGCTTCGAGTATGGCTACACCTTC. Its translation: CATGRGFEYGYTF.

The chain is built from TRBV6-2 or TRBV6-3 and TRBJ1-2; 8 nucleotides match TRBD1. The CDR3 sequence is 15 residues long. CDR1 is MNHEY and CDR2 is SVGEGT in the germline V gene. V lost 6 bases to trimming and J lost 3 bases; unmatched junction nucleotides: 9. CDR3 sequence reads: CASSPGGTGDYGYTF. The CDR3 DNA reads TGTGCCAGCAGCCCAGGAGGGACAGGCGACTATGGCTACACCTTC.